This TCR beta chain emerged from a study of cytomegalovirus exposure and HLA in healthy donors. The germline gives CDR1 MNHEY, CDR2 SVGAGI. This CDR3 is 14 amino acids long. Trimming shortened V by 2 bases and J by 4 bases, and 11 bases separated the two germline ends. In the PCR, 60 Vbeta and 13 Jbeta primers were used. Profiled with immunoSEQ multiplex PCR; TCRdb holds only in-frame clones, not every one. The data hold over 90,000 clones, with about two thirds observed a single time. The specimen was PBMCs. The source of this sequence is a woman aged 45 to 65 in good health and CMV-seropositive. The chain recombines TRBV6-5 with TRBJ1-2, with D unclear. CDR3 sequence reads: CASSYDLNSYGYTF. In nucleotides, the CDR3 is TGTGCCAGCAGTTACGACCTAAACAGCTATGGCTACACCTTC.